A selection of T cell receptor beta chains follows, all from one sample in a study of human versus mouse CDR3 diversity and MHC coevolution. Produced via immunoSEQ multiplex PCR; TCRdb's table is partial and in-frame only. The table shows tens of thousands of clones, with around 90% occurring only once. The sample consisted of naive CD4+ T cells from blood. These receptors all stem from a person aged 25-75 years in good health. The CDR3 runs from the conserved cysteine through the conserved F or W. The D gene is left open where the match is weak. Clone size is given for some rows only: seen once, a few or many times, or a class if the clone is expanded.

d_gene	abundance	v_gene	j_gene	CDR3nt	CDR3aa
TRBD1	-	TRBV18	TRBJ2-1	TGTGCCAGCTCATCAAGGACAGGTTCCTACAATGAGCAGTTCTTC	CASSSRTGSYNEQFF
TRBD1	-	TRBV5-8	TRBJ1-2	TGTGCCAGCAGCTTGTTCGACAGGGGCTATGGCTACACCTTC	CASSLFDRGYGYTF
-	-	TRBV28	TRBJ1-5	TGTGCCAGCAGTGGGACAACTGGCAATCAGCCCCAGCATTTT	CASSGTTGNQPQHF
-	once	TRBV7-9	TRBJ2-7	TGTGCCAGCAGCTTAGCGGGGAGCTACGAGCAGTACTTC	CASSLAGSYEQYF
-	-	TRBV6-5	TRBJ2-3	TGTGCCAGCAGTTACCCCGGGACAGATACGCAGTATTTT	CASSYPGTDTQYF
TRBD1	-	TRBV30	TRBJ2-2	TGTGCCTTAGGGCAGGGGGCATATACCGGGGAGCTGTTTTTT	CALGQGAYTGELFF
TRBD2	-	TRBV30	TRBJ2-7	TGTGCCTGGACCCTGAGCTGGGGGGGCTACGAGCAGTACTTC	CAWTLSWGGYEQYF
TRBD1	-	TRBV5-1	TRBJ2-3	TGCGCCAGCAGCTCCGGGACAGGGCGAGATACGCAGTATTTT	CASSSGTGRDTQYF
TRBD1	-	TRBV5-4	TRBJ1-2	TGTGCCAGCAGCTCGCTACAGGGGGCGGGAGGCTACACCTTC	CASSSLQGAGGYTF
-	-	TRBV27	TRBJ2-2	TGTGCCAGCAGTTTAGAGCGGGTTCGGATCGGCGGGGAGCTGTTTTTT	CASSLERVRIGGELFF
TRBD1	-	TRBV27	TRBJ1-5	TGTGCCAGCAGTTCGACAGGGGCCCATCAGCCCCAGCATTTT	CASSSTGAHQPQHF
TRBD2	once	TRBV5-4	TRBJ2-7	TGTGCCAGCAGCCCGCGGACTAGCGGGGCCTCTGGAGAGCAGTACTTC	CASSPRTSGASGEQYF
-	-	TRBV2	TRBJ1-1	TGTGCCAGCAGTGAAAATTGGGAGTGGTTTGAGGAAGCCTTT	CASSENWEWFEEAF
-	once	TRBV9	TRBJ2-5	TGTGCCAGCAGCGGTGCTGGCGGGACCCAGTACTTC	CASSGAGGTQYF
-	-	TRBV7-9	TRBJ2-7	TGTGCCAGCGCAGGGAACAACGAGCAGTACTTC	CASAGNNEQYF
TRBD1	-	TRBV7-6	TRBJ2-2	TGTGCCAGCACCTCGGGGACAGGGGTCACCGGGGAGCTGTTTTTT	CASTSGTGVTGELFF
TRBD1	-	TRBV30	TRBJ2-1	TGTGCCTGGAGAAAAAGAGGGGGCCCCCTTGTTTACAATGAGCAGTTCTTC	CAWRKRGGPLVYNEQFF
-	few	TRBV6-1	TRBJ1-3	TGTGCCAGCAGTGCCTTCATCGGCACCATATATTTT	CASSAFIGTIYF
TRBD2	-	TRBV5-4	TRBJ2-3	TGTGCCAGCAGCTTGGCCAAACTAGCGGGGCCCACAGATACGCAGTATTTT	CASSLAKLAGPTDTQYF
-	once	TRBV5-1	TRBJ2-1	TGCGCCAGCAGCCCCGTCCAGTTCTCCTACAATGAGCAGTTCTTC	CASSPVQFSYNEQFF
TRBD1	-	TRBV27	TRBJ2-1	TGTGCCAGCAGTTCCGGGACAGGGGATTACAATGAGCAGTTCTTC	CASSSGTGDYNEQFF
TRBD2	once	TRBV9	TRBJ2-1	TGTGCCAGCAGCATTAGCGGGGGGGCTGTTTACAATGAGCAGTTCTTC	CASSISGGAVYNEQFF